One and the same sample provided the 9 T cell receptor beta chains below, sequenced in a study of CD8+CD57+ T cells in acquired aplastic anemia. The use of genomic DNA as template underpinned the TCR beta VDJ and CDR3 profiling. TCRdb passed the reads through MiXCR, listing each CDR3 protein once. Found here are 150,000 to 200,000 distinct CDR3 sequences, around 40% of them singletons; the top ten hold approximately 1.1%. What was sequenced was sorted CD4+, CD8+, or CD8+CD57+ T cells (not recorded which) from PBMCs. The receptor set was obtained from a human donor in good health.

This clonotype was seen at least ten times. V usage is TRBV19 and J usage is TRBJ2-7; tentatively, D is TRBD1 (5 bases). V shed 0 bases and J shed 5 bases, with 14 bases lying between them. Looked up from germline, CDR1 is LNHDA and CDR2 is SQIVND (reference sequence). There are 15 residues in the CDR3. This CDR3 reads CASSIEAGPGDEQYF. Written as DNA, the CDR3 is TGTGCCAGTAGTATAGAGGCAGGGCCAGGTGACGAGCAGTACTTC.

This CDR3 reads CATSSGQGSYEQYF. Here the CDR3 DNA reads TGTGCCACCAGCTCGGGACAGGGTTCCTACGAGCAGTACTTC. J is TRBJ2-7 and V is TRBV15; TRBD1 agrees at 9 bases. Germline CDR1 reads LNHNV; CDR2 reads YYDKDF (reference sequence). The CDR3 runs 14 residues. V dropped 5 bases and J dropped 1; count of bases not matched to a gene: 3.

The CDR3 spells CSVDLSSETQYF. The CDR3 DNA sequence: TGCAGCGTTGATTTGTCCAGCGAGACCCAGTACTTC. The J gene is TRBJ2-5, the V gene TRBV29-1; D is unresolved. Germline V gives CDR1 SQVTM, CDR2 ANQGSEA. The CDR3 consists of 12 residues. V lost 3 bases, J lost 5 bases, and 10 bases lay in between.

DNA for the CDR3: TGTGCCAGTAGTATAGATTGGGGGGATCAGCCCCAGCATTTT. As protein: CASSIDWGDQPQHF. This chain connects TRBV19 to TRBJ1-5, with D perhaps TRBD1 (5 bases). The V gene's germline CDR1 is LNHDA and CDR2 SQIVND (reference sequence). Deletions cut 0 bases from V and 5 bases from J, with 8 bases between. The CDR3 is made up of 14 amino acids.

This clonotype is labeled medium-sized. V gene TRBV20-1 combines with J gene TRBJ2-7; tentative D call: TRBD1 (5 bases). Germline assignment: CDR1 DFQATT and CDR2 SNEGSKA (reference sequence). The V gene lost 7 bases and the J gene lost 3 bases, with 22 bases spanning the gap. The CDR3 covers 15 residues. The CDR3 nucleotides are TGCAGTGTTCCTCCCGCGGACCAGGGAAACTACGAGCAGTACTTC. As protein: CSVPPADQGNYEQYF.

This clonotype was found many times. The genes are TRBV4-1 and TRBJ1-4; maybe TRBD1 (5 bases). CDR1 and CDR2 (germline): MGHRA, YSYEKL. V was cut by 0 bases and J by 0 bases, with 11 bases left in between. The CDR3 loop spans 17 amino acids. CDR3 protein: CASSQDSTDTTNEKLFF. The CDR3 bases are TGCGCCAGCAGCCAAGATAGCACGGACACAACTAATGAAAAACTGTTTTTT.

This clonotype was seen repeatedly, ten times or more. V usage is TRBV7-9 and J usage is TRBJ2-5; TRBD2 agrees at 11 bases. Germline V CDR1 and CDR2: SEHNR, FQNEAQ (reference sequence). The CDR3 consists of 17 residues. V shed 3 bases, J shed 1 base, and the junction held 7 bases outside the gene matches. The CDR3: CASSLGGGTSGQETQYF. The CDR3 DNA is TGTGCCAGCAGCTTGGGGGGGGGGACTAGCGGCCAAGAGACCCAGTACTTC.

The chain is built from TRBV20-1 and TRBJ2-7; 8 bases are shared with TRBD2. The CDR3 extends over 16 amino acids. V shed 1 base, J shed 3 bases, and the junction held 11 bases outside the gene matches. The germline V gene has CDR1 DFQATT and CDR2 SNEGSKA (reference sequence). In nucleotides, the CDR3 is TGCAGTGCTAGAGTCCCCATTTGCCTAGCGGGCTACGAGCAGTACTTC. Protein sequence: CSARVPICLAGYEQYF.

Of note for this clonotype: Just one base apart from a much larger clone, this may be a read error. V usage is TRBV11-2 and J usage is TRBJ1-1, with D uncertain. The ends were cut back, 3 bases at V and 6 bases at J, with 14 bases in the middle. The CDR3 sequence is 14 residues long. Germline V CDR1 and CDR2: SGHAT, FQNNGV. The CDR3 nucleotides are TGTGCCAGCAGCTTTATGCGGGGAAACGCTGAAGCTTTCTTT. It translates to CASSFMRGNAEAFF.